This T cell receptor (beta chain) comes out of a study of response to subunit inactivated influenza vaccine. The study's findings and limits: The authors suggested that few new T cells are recruited per seasonal influenza vaccination.

Germline CDR1 SGDLS, CDR2 YYNGEE. The V gene lost 4 bases and the J gene lost 8 bases, with 18 bases spanning the gap. The CDR3 contains 15 residues. TCRdb independently ran MiXCR on the RT-PCR reads; one entry per CDR3 protein. Here the sample spans about 520,000 distinct CDR3 sequences, 25% being singletons. This clonotype was observed a few times. No antigen is known for it. The chain carries TRBV9 and TRBJ2-2; maybe TRBD1 (6 bases). The sequences come from CD4+ T cells sorted from PBMCs, collected approximately 5 days after vaccination. This receptor was obtained from a man between 50 and 59 years old who received an inactivated influenza vaccine. CDR3 bases: TGTGCCAGCAGCTCCAAGGGACAACAAGGGGGGGAGCTGTTTTTT. Amino acid sequence: CASSSKGQQGGELFF. Combining the CDR3 with reference TRBV9 and TRBJ2-2 gives the whole variable domain DSGVTQTPKHLITATGQRVTLRCSPRSGDLSVYWYQQSLDQGLQFLIQYYNGEERAKGNILERFSAQQFPDLHSELNLSSLELGDSALYFCASSSKGQQGGELFFGEGSRLTVL.